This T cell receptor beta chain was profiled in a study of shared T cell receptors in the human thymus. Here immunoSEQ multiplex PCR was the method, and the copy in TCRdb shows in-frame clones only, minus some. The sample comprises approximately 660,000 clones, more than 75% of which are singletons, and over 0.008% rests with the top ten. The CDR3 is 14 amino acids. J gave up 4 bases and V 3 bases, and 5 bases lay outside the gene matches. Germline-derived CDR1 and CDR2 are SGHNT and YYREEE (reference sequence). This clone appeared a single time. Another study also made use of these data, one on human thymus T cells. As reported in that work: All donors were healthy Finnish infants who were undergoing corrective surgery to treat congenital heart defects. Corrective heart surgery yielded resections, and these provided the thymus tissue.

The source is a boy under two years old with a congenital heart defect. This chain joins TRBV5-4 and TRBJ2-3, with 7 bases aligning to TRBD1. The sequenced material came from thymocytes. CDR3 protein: CASSSRQGPDTQYF. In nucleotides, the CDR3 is TGTGCCAGCAGCTCGAGACAGGGCCCAGATACGCAGTATTTT.